The present entry profiles one TCR beta chain with its context. Its antigen is as yet unknown. This entry is derived from a study of T cell responses to AZD1222 COVID-19 vaccine. Sequencing was performed with immunoSEQ multiplex PCR; in TCRdb, only in-frame clones are kept and a portion is missing. Of around 120,000 clones listed, 93% are singletons. Points from the study as a whole: In the spike-specific TCR repertoire, nearly half reportedly target unmutated variant regions. Clonal diversity may have been underestimated, and the donors were mostly white British, with more females than males. Seropositive status at baseline applied to only 5 to 7 AZD1222 recipients.

The starting material was peripheral blood, obtained 28 days after the second AZD1222 dose. The source is an adult who received the AZD1222 COVID-19 vaccine.

The CDR3 region is CASSLVGGGSNEQFF. The CDR3 nucleotides read TGTGCCAGCAGCTTAGTTGGGGGGGGCTCCAATGAGCAGTTCTTC. The chain combines TRBV11-2 with TRBJ2-1, with D perhaps matching TRBD2 (7 bases). V lost 1 base to trimming and J lost 6 bases, with 13 bases between them. Germline V gene lookup returns CDR1 SGHAT and CDR2 FQNNGV. This CDR3 spans 15 amino acids.